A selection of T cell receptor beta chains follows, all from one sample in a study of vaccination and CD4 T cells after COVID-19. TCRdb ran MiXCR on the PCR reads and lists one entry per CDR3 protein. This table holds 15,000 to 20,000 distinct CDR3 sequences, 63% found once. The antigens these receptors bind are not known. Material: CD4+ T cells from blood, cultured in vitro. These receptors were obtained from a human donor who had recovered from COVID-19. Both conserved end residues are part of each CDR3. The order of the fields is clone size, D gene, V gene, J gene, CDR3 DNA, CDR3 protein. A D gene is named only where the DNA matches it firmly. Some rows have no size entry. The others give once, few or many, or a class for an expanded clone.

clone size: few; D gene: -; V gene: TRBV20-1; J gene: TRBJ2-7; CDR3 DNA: TGCAGTGCTACGACTCAACCCCTTCACGAGCAGTACTTC; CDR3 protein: CSATTQPLHEQYF
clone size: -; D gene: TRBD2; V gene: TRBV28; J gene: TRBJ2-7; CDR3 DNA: TGTGCCAGCAGTTTATCCCTCCTAGCGGGGACCCCCTACGAGCAGTACTTC; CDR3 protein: CASSLSLLAGTPYEQYF
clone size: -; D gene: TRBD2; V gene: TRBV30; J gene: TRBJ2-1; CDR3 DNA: TGTGCCTGGAGTCGACTAGCGGGAGCGTACAATGAGCAGTTCTTC; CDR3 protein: CAWSRLAGAYNEQFF
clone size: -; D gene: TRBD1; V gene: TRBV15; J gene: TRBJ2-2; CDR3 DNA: TGTGCCACCAGCCCCACCGGGACAGTAAACACCGGGGAGCTGTTTTTT; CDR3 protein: CATSPTGTVNTGELFF
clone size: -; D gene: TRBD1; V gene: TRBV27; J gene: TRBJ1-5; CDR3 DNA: TGTGCCAGCAGTTTTAGGGGGCCGGGTCAGCCCCAGCATTTT; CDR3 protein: CASSFRGPGQPQHF
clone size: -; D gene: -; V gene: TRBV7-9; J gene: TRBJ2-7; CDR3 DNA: TGTGCCAGCAGCTTAGTGGCCGGAGCCTACGAGCAGTACTTC; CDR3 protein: CASSLVAGAYEQYF
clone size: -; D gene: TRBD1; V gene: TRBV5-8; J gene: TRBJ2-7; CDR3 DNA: TGTGCCAGCAGCCCACGATCCGGGACAGGGGGGTTTAACGAGCAGTACTTC; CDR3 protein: CASSPRSGTGGFNEQYF
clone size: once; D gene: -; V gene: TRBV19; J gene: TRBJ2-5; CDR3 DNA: -; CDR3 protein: CASSRGRMNIQYFGAGETQYF
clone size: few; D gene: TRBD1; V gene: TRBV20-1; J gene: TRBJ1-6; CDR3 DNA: TGCAGTGCTAGACCAGGGGGCCCTCGGTCACCCCTCCACTTT; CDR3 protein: CSARPGGPRSPLHF
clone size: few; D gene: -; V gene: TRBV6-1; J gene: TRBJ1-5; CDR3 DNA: TGTGCCAGCAGCAACTGGGGCTATAATCAGCCCCAGCATTTT; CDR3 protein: CASSNWGYNQPQHF
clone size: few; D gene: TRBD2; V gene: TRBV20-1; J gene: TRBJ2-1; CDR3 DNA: TGCAGTGCTAGGCTAGCGGGATACAATGAGCAGTTCTTC; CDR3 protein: CSARLAGYNEQFF
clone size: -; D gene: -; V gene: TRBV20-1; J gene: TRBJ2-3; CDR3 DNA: TGCAGTGCCCCACCAGCGGGCCGCACAGATACGCAGTATTTT; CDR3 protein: CSAPPAGRTDTQYF
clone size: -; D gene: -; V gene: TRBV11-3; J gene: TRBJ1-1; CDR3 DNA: TGTGCCAGCAGCATACGGGGGAACACTGAAGCTTTCTTT; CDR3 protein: CASSIRGNTEAFF
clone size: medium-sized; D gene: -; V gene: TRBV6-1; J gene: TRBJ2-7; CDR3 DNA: TGTGCCAGCAGCCACCGCCACGAGCAGTACTTC; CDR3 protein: CASSHRHEQYF
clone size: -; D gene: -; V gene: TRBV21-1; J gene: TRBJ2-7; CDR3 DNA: TGTGCCAGCAAGCCGTCCTGGACGACTGGTCTACATAAAGAAGCCTACGAGCAGTACTTC; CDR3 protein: CASKPSWTTGLHKEAYEQYF
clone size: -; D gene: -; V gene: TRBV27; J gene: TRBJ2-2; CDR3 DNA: TGTGCCAGCAGACGTACAGGGACATACACCGGGGAGCTGTTTTTT; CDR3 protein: CASRRTGTYTGELFF
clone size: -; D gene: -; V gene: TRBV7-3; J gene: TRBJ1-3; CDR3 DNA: TGTGCCAGCAGCTTAAGTTCTGGAAACACCATATATTTT; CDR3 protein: CASSLSSGNTIYF
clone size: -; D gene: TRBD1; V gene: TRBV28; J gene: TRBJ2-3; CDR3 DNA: TGTGCCAGCAGTTACCACCGGACAGGGGCCGGAGATACGCAGTATTTT; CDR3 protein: CASSYHRTGAGDTQYF
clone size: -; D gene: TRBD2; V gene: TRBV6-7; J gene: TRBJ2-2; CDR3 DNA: TGTGCCAGCAGTTACGGAGGACTAGCGGGAGGCGTGTCCGGGGAGCTGTTTTTT; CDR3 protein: CASSYGGLAGGVSGELFF
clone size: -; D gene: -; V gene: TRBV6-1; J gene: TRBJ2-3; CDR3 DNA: TGTGCCAGCAGTGGCCTTGACCACACAGATACGCAGTATTTT; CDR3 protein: CASSGLDHTDTQYF
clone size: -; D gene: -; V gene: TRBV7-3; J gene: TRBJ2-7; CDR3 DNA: TGTGCCAGCAGCCGAGGGCCCTTCTCCTACGAGCAGTACTTC; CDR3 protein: CASSRGPFSYEQYF
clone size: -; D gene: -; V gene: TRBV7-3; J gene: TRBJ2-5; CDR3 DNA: TGTGCCAGCCGAATAGTTGCGGCCCAGTACTTC; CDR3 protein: CASRIVAAQYF
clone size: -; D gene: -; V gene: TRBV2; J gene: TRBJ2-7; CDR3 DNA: TGTGCCAGCAGTGAAGCGGCGAGGTACGAGCAGTACTTC; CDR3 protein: CASSEAARYEQYF
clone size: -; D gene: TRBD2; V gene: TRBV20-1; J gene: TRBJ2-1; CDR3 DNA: TGCAGTGCTAGAGTATACAGAGCGGGGGGGATAAATGAGCAGTTCTTC; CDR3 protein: CSARVYRAGGINEQFF
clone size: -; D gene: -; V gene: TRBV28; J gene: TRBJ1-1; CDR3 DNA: TGTGCCAGCAGTTTACACGGGAAGAACACTGAAGCTTTCTTT; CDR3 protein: CASSLHGKNTEAFF
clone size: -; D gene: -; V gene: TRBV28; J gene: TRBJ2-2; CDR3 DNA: TGTGCCAGCAGTTTGGGGGCACCGAACACCGGGGAGCTGTTTTTT; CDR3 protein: CASSLGAPNTGELFF
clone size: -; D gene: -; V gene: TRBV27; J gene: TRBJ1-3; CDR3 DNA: TGTGCCAGCAGTCCTCAGGCTGGAAACACCATATATTTT; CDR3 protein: CASSPQAGNTIYF
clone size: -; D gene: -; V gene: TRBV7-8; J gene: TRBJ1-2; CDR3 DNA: TGTGCCAGCAGCCCCCGGACAGACCTCTATGGCTACACCTTC; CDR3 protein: CASSPRTDLYGYTF
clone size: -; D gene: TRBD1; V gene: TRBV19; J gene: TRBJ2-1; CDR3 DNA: TGTGCCAGTAGTAGTCTGGCAGGGGGTAGGAATGAGCAGTTCTTC; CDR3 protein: CASSSLAGGRNEQFF
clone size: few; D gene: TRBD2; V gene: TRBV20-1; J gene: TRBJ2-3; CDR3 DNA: TGCAGTGCTACCGTAGCGGGGGGGCGCACAGATACGCAGTATTTT; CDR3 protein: CSATVAGGRTDTQYF
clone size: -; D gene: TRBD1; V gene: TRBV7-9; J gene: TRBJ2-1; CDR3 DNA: TGTGCCAGCAGCGTAGGACAGGGGTTTACCTACAATGAGCAGTTCTTC; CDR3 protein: CASSVGQGFTYNEQFF
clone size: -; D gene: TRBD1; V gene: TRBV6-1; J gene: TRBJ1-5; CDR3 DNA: TGTGCCAGCAGGCCCAGGGGGGGTCCCAATCAGCCCCAGCATTTT; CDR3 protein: CASRPRGGPNQPQHF
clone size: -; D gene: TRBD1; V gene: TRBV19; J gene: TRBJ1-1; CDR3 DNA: TGTGCCAGTAGTAACAGGGGGAACACTGAAGCTTTCTTT; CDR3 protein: CASSNRGNTEAFF
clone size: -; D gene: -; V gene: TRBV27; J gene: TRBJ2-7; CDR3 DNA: TGTGCCAGCGTGACTGGTGGGTACTACGAGCAGTACTTC; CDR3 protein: CASVTGGYYEQYF
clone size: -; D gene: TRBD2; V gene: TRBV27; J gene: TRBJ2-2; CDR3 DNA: TGTGCCAGCAGTTTATCCCCCTTATATTTGGCTAGCGGGGGCCATTACACCGGGGAGCTGTTTTTT; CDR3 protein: CASSLSPLYLASGGHYTGELFF
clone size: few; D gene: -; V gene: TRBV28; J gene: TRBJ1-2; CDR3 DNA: TGTGCCAGCAGTTTAGCGGAAGGGCTGGGCGGCTACACCTTC; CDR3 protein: CASSLAEGLGGYTF
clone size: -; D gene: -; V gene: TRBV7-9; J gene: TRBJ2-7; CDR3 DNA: TGTGCCAGCAGTCCCTTTTTGGGTTCCTACGAGCAGTACTTC; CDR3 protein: CASSPFLGSYEQYF
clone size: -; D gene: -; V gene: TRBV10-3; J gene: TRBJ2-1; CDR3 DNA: TGTGCCATCAGTGACGGGGGTCATGAGCAGTTCTTC; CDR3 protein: CAISDGGHEQFF
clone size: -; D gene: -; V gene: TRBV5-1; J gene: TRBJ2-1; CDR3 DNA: TGCGCCAGCAGCTTGGAGGCGAGGGGGACTCAGCAGTTCTTC; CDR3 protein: CASSLEARGTQQFF
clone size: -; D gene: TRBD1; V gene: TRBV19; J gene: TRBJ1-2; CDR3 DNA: TGTGCCAGTACCTTGGACAGGGGGCTTGATGGCTACACCTTC; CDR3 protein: CASTLDRGLDGYTF
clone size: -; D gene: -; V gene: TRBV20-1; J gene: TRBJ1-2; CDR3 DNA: TGCAGTGCTAGAGGAGGGAGTAACTATGGCTACACCTTC; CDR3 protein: CSARGGSNYGYTF
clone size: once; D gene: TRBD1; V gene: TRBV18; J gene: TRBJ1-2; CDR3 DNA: TGTGCCAGCTCACCAGACACAGGGGGAAAGACCTTC; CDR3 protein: CASSPDTGGKTF
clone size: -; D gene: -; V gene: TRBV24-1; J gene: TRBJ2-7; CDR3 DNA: TGTGCCACCAGTGATCCCGGACTGTCCTACGAGCAGTACTTC; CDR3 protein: CATSDPGLSYEQYF
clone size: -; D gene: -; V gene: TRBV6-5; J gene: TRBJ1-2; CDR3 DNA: TGTGCCAGCAGTTCGACCAACGGGATTGGGGGCTACACCTTC; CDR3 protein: CASSSTNGIGGYTF
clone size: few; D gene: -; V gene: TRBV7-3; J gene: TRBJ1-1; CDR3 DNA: TGTGCCAGCAGCTTAACGCCCAGGGGAGGAACTGAAGCTTTCTTT; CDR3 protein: CASSLTPRGGTEAFF
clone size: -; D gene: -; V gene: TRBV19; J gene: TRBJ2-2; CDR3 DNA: TGTGCCAGTAGGGGGGGACCCGGGGAGCTGTTTTTT; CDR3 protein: CASRGGPGELFF
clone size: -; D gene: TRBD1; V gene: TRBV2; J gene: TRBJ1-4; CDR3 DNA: TGTGCCAGCAGTCGACAGGGAGGGAGTGAAAAACTGTTTTTT; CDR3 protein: CASSRQGGSEKLFF
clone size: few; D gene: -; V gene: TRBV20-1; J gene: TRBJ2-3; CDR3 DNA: TGCAGTGCTAGAGATCCCAATCCAGATACGCAGTATTTT; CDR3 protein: CSARDPNPDTQYF
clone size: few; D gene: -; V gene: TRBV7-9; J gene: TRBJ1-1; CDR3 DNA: TGTGCCAGCAGCTTACCCCCGACAGGTTGGAACACTGAAGCTTTCTTT; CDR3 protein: CASSLPPTGWNTEAFF
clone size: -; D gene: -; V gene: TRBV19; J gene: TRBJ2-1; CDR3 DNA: TGTGCCAGTAGTGGGGGGGCTTACAATGAGCAGTTCTTC; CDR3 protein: CASSGGAYNEQFF
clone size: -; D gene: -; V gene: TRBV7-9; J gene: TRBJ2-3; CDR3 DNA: TGTGCCAGCAGCTTAGATCGGCGAACGCAGTATTTT; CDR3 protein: CASSLDRRTQYF
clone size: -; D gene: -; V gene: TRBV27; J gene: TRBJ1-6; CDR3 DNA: TGTGCCAGCAGTCCGATGGACAGCCTTTCTAATTCACCCCTCCACTTT; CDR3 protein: CASSPMDSLSNSPLHF
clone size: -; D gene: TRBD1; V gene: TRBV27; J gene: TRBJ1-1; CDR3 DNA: TGTGCCAGCAGTTCCGGGACAGGGTATTTGAAGGAAACTGAAGCTTTCTTT; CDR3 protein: CASSSGTGYLKETEAFF
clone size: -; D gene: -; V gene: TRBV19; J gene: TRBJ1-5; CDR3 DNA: TGTGCCAGTAGTATAGATCTAGACCCCCGGCGGCCCCAGCATTTT; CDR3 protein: CASSIDLDPRRPQHF
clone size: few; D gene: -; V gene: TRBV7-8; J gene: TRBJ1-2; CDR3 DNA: TGTGCCAGCAGCCACACCGGCTATGGCTACACCTTC; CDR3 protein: CASSHTGYGYTF
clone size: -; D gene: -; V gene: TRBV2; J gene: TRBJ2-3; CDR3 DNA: TGTGCCAGCAGCCCGGGACTCCACACAGATACGCAGTATTTT; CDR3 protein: CASSPGLHTDTQYF
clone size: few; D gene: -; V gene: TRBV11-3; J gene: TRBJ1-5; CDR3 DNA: TGTGCCAGCAGCTTAGATGAGAATCAGCCCCAGCATTTT; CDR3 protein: CASSLDENQPQHF